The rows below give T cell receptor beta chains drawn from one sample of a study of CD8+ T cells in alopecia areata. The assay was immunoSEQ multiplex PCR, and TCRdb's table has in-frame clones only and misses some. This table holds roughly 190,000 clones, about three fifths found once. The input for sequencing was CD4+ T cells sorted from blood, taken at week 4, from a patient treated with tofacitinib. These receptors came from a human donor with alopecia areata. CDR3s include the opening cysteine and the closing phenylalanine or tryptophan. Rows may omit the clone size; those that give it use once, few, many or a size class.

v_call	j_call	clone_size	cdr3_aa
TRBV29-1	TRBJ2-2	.	CSAWTAQLGSTGELFF
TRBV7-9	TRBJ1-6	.	CASSLTRGDSPLHF
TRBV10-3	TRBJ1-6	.	CAIRRGDNSPLHF
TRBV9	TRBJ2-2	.	CASSLGLLGELFF
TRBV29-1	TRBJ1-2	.	CSVEGGTGGLIYGYTF
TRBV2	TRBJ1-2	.	CASREGQGGGYTF
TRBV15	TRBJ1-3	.	CATSRDRGSGNTIYF
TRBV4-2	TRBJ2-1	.	CASSQGDRSYNEQFF
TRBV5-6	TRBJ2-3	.	CASSLRGMGTDTQYF
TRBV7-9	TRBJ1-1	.	CASSDPNRRGTEAFF
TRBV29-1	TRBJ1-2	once	CSVVGQGAPDGYTF
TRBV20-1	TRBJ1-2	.	CSASGYGYTF
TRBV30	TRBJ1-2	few	CAWSVQGSYGYTF
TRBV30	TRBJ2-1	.	CAWRPSRWGEQFF
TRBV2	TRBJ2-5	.	CASSYQETQYF
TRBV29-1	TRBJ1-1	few	CSVLIRRTEAFF
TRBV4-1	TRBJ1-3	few	CASSPRDRGLGSSGNTIYF
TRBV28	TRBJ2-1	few	CASSLNAGQFF
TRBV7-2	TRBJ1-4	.	CASSVTVSNEKLFF
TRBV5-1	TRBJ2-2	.	CASSFDRGELFF
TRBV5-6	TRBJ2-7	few	CASSLGAGSGDYEQYF
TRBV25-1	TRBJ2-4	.	CASRGGTRGSQYF
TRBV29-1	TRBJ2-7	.	CSVALLAGAYEQYF
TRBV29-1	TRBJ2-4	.	CSVLWGGIQYF
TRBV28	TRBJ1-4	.	CASSFLWAGDEKLFF
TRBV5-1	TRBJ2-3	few	CASSLMQSLGADTQYF
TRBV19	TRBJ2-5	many	CASSIEGWGETQYF
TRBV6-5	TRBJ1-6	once	CASSSDRGGSPLHF
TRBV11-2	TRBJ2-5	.	CASRSRRGTQYF
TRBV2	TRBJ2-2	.	CASSVLGLPNTGELFF
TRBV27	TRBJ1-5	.	CASSLRGDQPQHF